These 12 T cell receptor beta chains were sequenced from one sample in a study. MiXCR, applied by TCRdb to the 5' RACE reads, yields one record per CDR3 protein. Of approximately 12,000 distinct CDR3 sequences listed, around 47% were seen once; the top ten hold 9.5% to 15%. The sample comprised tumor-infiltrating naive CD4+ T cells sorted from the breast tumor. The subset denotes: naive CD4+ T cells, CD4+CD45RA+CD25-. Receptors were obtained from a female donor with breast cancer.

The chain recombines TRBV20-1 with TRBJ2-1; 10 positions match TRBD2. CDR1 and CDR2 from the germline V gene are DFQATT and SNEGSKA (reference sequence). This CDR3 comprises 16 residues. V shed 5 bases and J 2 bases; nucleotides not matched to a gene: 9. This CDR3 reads CSAPPLLAGTYNEQFF. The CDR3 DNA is TGCAGTGCTCCCCCTTTACTAGCGGGAACCTACAATGAGCAGTTCTTC.

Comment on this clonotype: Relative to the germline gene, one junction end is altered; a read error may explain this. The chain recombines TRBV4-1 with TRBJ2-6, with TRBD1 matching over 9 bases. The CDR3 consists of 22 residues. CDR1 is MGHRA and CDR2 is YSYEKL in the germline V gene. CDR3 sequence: CASSHPLGAPGQGASGANVQTF. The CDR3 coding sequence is TGCGCCAGCAGCCACCCCCTCGGAGCCCCGGGACAGGGTGCCTCTGGGGCCAACGTCCAGACTTTC.

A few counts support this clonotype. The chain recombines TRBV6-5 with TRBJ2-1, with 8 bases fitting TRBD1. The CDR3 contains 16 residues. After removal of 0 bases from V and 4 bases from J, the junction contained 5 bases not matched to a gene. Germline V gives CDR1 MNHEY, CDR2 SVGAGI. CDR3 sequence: CASSYSGTGFYNEQFF. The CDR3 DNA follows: TGTGCCAGCAGTTACTCCGGGACAGGTTTTTACAATGAGCAGTTCTTC.

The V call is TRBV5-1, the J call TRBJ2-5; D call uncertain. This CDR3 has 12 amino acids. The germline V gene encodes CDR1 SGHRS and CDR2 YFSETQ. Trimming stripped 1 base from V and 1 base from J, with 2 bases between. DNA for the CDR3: TGCGCCAGCAGCTTGTCCCAAGAGACCCAGTACTTC. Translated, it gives CASSLSQETQYF.

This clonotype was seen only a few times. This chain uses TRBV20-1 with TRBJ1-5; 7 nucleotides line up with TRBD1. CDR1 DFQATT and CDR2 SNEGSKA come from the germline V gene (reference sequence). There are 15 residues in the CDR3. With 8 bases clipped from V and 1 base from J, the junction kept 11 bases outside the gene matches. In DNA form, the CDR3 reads TGCAGTACCGAACGGCGGGACAGAAGCAATCAGCCCCAGCATTTT. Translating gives CSTERRDRSNQPQHF.

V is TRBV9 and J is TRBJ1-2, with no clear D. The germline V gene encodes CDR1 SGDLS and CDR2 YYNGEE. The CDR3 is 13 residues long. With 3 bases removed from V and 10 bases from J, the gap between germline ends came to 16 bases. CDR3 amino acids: CASSEGSSNVYTF. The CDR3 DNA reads TGTGCCAGCAGCGAAGGCAGTTCGAACGTCTACACCTTC.

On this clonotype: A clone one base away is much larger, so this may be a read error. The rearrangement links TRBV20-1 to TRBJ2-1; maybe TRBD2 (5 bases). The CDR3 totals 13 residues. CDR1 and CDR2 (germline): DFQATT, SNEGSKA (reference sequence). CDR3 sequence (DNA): TGCAGTGCTAGGGGCGCTAGCTACAATGGGCAGTTCTTC. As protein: CSARGASYNGQFF.

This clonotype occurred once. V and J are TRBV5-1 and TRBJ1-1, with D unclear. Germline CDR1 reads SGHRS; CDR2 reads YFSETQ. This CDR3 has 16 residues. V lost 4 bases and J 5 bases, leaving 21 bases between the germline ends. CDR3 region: CASSSSLLSLGTEAFF. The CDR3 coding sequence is TGCGCCAGCAGCAGCTCCCTTCTAAGCTTAGGAACTGAAGCTTTCTTT.

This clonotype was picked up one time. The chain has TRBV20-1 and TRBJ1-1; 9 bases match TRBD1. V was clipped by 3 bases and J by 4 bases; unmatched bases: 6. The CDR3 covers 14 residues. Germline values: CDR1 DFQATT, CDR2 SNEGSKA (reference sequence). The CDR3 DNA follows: TGCAGTGCTAGCCCCGGGACAGGGCCCACTGAAGCTTTCTTT. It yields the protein CSASPGTGPTEAFF.

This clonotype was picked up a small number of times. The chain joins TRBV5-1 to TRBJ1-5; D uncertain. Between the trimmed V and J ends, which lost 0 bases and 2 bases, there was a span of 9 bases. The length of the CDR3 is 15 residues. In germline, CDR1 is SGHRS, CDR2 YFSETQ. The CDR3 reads CASSLEGTRNQPQHF. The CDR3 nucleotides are TGCGCCAGCAGCTTGGAGGGCACCCGCAATCAGCCCCAGCATTTT.

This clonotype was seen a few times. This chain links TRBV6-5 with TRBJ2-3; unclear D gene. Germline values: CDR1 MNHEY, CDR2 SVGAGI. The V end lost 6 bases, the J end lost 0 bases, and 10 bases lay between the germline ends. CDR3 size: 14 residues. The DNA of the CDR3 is TGTGCCAGCAGCCCCGGTAGCAGCACAGATACGCAGTATTTT. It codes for CASSPGSSTDTQYF.

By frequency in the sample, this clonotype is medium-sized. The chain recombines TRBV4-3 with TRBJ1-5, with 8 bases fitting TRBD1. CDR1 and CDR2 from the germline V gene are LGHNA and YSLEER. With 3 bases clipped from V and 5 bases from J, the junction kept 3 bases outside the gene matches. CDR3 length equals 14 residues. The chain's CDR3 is CASSQDRVDQPQHF. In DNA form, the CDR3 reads TGCGCCAGCAGCCAGGACAGGGTTGATCAGCCCCAGCATTTT.